Included here is one T cell receptor (beta chain) sequence, with context. Its specificity is not known. The data originate from a study of liver allograft versus peripheral blood T cells. Study information: Peripheral blood of the recipients supplied T cell receptor repertoires that were compared with those in transplanted livers. Study results and limitations: There were reportedly differences between T cell receptor repertoires inside liver allografts and those in peripheral blood.

There are 16 residues in the CDR3. The germline V gene has CDR1 LNHDA and CDR2 SQIVND (reference sequence). Trimming pared 1 base from V and 3 bases from J, leaving 15 bases between. TCRdb recomputed calls from the reads with MiXCR, one row per CDR3 protein. The table shows some 16,000 distinct CDR3 sequences, with 22% occurring only once. The chain carries TRBV19 and TRBJ1-1, with D maybe TRBD1 (5 bases). The clonotype originates from a human patient who had a liver transplant. Some T cells may be supplied by the graft donor. In DNA form, the CDR3 reads TGTGCCAGTAGTATAGGGTTTAGACAGACCTACACTGAAGCTTTCTTT. It translates to CASSIGFRQTYTEAFF.